This T cell receptor (beta chain) was observed in a study of shared clonotypes between healthy human individuals. Clones were read by immunoSEQ multiplex PCR, and TCRdb kept only the in-frame ones, dropping some. The sample yields approximately 2,000,000 clones, less than 95% seen once. The clonotype comes from a man between 18 and 35 years old in good health. Some clones in this sample may be carry-over from other donors' samples. The sequenced sample was naive CD4+ T cells from PBMCs. Subset meaning: CD45RA+ positively selected.

The CDR3 DNA reads TGTGCCTGGAGTGTACTCTGGGGGGGGACTGAAGCTTTCTTT. Translation: CAWSVLWGGTEAFF. The J gene is TRBJ1-1, the V gene TRBV30, with a weak D call TRBD1 (5 bases). V gave up 0 bases and J gave up 5 bases, with 13 bases separating them. The CDR3 contains 14 residues. Germline V gene sequence: CDR1 GTSNPN, CDR2 SVGIG (reference sequence).